The rows below give T cell receptor beta chains drawn from one sample of a study of blood T cell repertoires in COVID-19. The method was immunoSEQ multiplex PCR; TCRdb's version includes in-frame clones alone and lacks a portion of them. The table has a few hundred thousand clones, 84% seen once; the top ten hold 15% to 20%. Sequenced sample: peripheral blood. The receptors originated from a man aged 30 to 45 with active or convalescent COVID-19. The conserved cysteine and the conserved F or W are not part of the CDR3 here. Clone size, where shown, is once, few, many, or a class for clones that have expanded.

v_call clone_size cdr3_aa
TRBV28 NA ASSSGIAYGYT
TRBV5-1 few ASSPGQQGPTPYEQY
TRBV6-7 NA ASSRGRTRYNSPLH
TRBV7-2 NA ASSLANQNNSPLH
TRBV28 NA ASRTGAAEKLF
TRBV29-1 NA SAPDRSADTQY
TRBV6-5 NA ASSYYGRQYEQY
TRBV24-1 once ATAEGGKNTEAF
TRBV7-2 NA ASSLAPGLARETQY
TRBV7-9 NA ASTKGLLSTDTQY
TRBV9 NA ASSARTGPYEQY
TRBV7-2 NA ASSLARGRTEAF
TRBV4-3 once ASSRDRRSYEQY
TRBV7-2 NA ASSPPQGAGSPLH
TRBV19 NA ASSFRGQGAIRSYNEQF
TRBV27 NA ASSLSLGGADYGYT
TRBV2 once ASSELREQY
TRBV10-1 NA ASSRDRGFEQY
TRBV4-2 NA ASSQDSNTDTQY
TRBV28 NA ASTGGMEGEKLF
TRBV7-8 NA ASSFDRDTEAF
TRBV28 NA VSSLFSGEQF
TRBV28 once ASSLRTGRGYT
TRBV28 few ASSFGLAGGIDIQY
TRBV6-5 NA ASRQLTRIEQY
TRBV5-1 few ASSLGPQGNNEKLF
TRBV28 NA ASMDRGNTEAF
TRBV7-2 NA ASSLRLTTLSYEQY
TRBV4-3 NA ASSHYGQGREKLF
TRBV27 NA ASRRAGSPNEQF
TRBV5-6 NA ASSLGKGTRY
TRBV10-3 few AIKAELPGGHEQY
TRBV7-2 NA ASSLRGSDTQY
TRBV7-6 NA ASSLRLAGTLVADTQY
TRBV7-9 NA ASSFRTGGDGGYT
TRBV3-1/TRBV3-2 NA ASSSRGQGKNEQF
TRBV7-2 NA ASSLNPRGYT
TRBV7-9 NA ASSLRDRGHYGYT
TRBV11-2 few ASSLGVAGAYQETQY
TRBV2 few ASNQITDEQF
TRBV9 NA ASSVTWTGMTGNYGYT
TRBV10-3 NA AISGLGGEQY
TRBV4-3 NA ASSHITGDREQY
TRBV4-1 NA ASSLPGTGDEKLF
TRBV28 NA ASSHTSGGMVTDTQY
TRBV28 NA ASRDGHTGELF
TRBV5-6 once ASSNRGGRKYNEQF
TRBV19 NA ASRATGSTQY
TRBV27 NA ASSLTDRGETGYSNQPQH
TRBV28 NA ASGAWEQY
TRBV11-2 few ASKRGLSSYNEQF
TRBV18 NA ASSQDWNQPQH
TRBV2 NA ASSLDSNTEAF
TRBV4-2 NA ASSQGLGGDTEAF
TRBV4-3 NA ASSQDRTDYEQY